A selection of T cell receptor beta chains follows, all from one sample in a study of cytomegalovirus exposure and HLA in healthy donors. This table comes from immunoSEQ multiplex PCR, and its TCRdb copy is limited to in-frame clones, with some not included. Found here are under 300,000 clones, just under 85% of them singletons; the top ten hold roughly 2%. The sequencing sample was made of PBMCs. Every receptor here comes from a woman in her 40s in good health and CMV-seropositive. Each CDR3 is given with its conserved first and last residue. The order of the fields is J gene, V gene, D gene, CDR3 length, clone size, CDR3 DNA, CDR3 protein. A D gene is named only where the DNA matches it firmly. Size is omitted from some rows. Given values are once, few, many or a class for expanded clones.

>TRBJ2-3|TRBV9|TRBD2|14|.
TGTGCCAGCAGCGGGACTAGTCTAACAGATACGCAGTATTTT
CASSGTSLTDTQYF
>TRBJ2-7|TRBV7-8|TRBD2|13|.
TGTGCCAGCAGGACTAGCGGGACCTACGAGCAGTACTTC
CASRTSGTYEQYF
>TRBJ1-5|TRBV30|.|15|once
TGTGCCTGGAGTCATTCTGCAGGGGTCAATCAGCCCCAGCATTTT
CAWSHSAGVNQPQHF
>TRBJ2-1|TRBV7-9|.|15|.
TGTGCCAGCAGCCATGGGGCGGCAGTGGGCAATGAGCAGTTCTTC
CASSHGAAVGNEQFF
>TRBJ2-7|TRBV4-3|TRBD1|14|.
TGCGCCAGCAGCCAACAGACAGGGACCGTGGTCCTGTACTTC
CASSQQTGTVVLYF
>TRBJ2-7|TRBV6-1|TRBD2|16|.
TGTGCCAGCAGTGAATTTCCAGCGAGGGAGGGTTACGAGCAGTACTTC
CASSEFPAREGYEQYF
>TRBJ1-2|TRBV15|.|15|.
TGTGCCACCAGCAGAGTGGCCCAGGGAGGATATGGCTACACCTTC
CATSRVAQGGYGYTF
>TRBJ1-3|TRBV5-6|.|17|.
TGTGCCAGCAGCTTGGTTTCCAGCAGGGGCCTTGGAAACACCATATATTTT
CASSLVSSRGLGNTIYF
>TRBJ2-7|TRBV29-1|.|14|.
TGCAGCGTTGAAGGGGTGGGGACTTACTACGAGCAGTACTTC
CSVEGVGTYYEQYF
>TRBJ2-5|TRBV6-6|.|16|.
TGTGCCAGCAGCTACGCCGGGACACCCTTCCAAGAGACCCAGTACTTC
CASSYAGTPFQETQYF
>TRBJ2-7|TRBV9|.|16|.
TGTGCCAGCAGCGACAAAATAGGCGGAGGACTCTACGAGCAGTACTTC
CASSDKIGGGLYEQYF
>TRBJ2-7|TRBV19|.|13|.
TGTGCCAGTAGTATCGGTATAACCTACGAGCAGTACTTC
CASSIGITYEQYF
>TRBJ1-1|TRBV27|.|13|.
TGTGCCAGCAGTTACAACAGGGCCCTTGAAGCTTTCTTT
CASSYNRALEAFF
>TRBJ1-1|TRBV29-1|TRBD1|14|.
TGCAGCGTTCCCTGGACAGGGTTGACCACTGAAGCTTTCTTT
CSVPWTGLTTEAFF
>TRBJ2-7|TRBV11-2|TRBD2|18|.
TGTGCCAGCAGCTTAGATTTTACTAGCGGGATTAACTCCTACGAGCAGTACTTC
CASSLDFTSGINSYEQYF
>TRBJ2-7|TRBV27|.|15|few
TGTGCCAGCAGTCGCTCTGCGGGGGCGGGGTACGAGCAGTACTTC
CASSRSAGAGYEQYF
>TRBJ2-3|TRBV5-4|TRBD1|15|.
TGTGCCAGCAGCCCCCGGACAGGGGATATGGATACGCAGTATTTT
CASSPRTGDMDTQYF
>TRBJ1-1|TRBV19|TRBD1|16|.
TGTGCCAGTAGCGCGATGACAGGGCCTGAGGACACTGAAGCTTTCTTT
CASSAMTGPEDTEAFF
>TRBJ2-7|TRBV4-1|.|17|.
TGCGCCAGCAGCCAAGAGTACTCACAGGGCACTTTCTACGAGCAGTACTTC
CASSQEYSQGTFYEQYF
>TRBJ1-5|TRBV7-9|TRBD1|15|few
TGTGCCAGCAGCTCTAACGACAGGGTCAATCAGCCCCAGCATTTT
CASSSNDRVNQPQHF
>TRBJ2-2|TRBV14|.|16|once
TGTGCCAGCAGCCCTATAGGGGGTTTGGGCACCGGGGAGCTGTTTTTT
CASSPIGGLGTGELFF
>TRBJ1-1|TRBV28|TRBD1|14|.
TGTGCCAGCAGTTTAGCGGACAGGGCACCCGAAGCTTTCTTT
CASSLADRAPEAFF
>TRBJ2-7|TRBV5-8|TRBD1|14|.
TGTGCCAGCAGCTTGACAGGGGGGTTCAACGAGCAGTACTTC
CASSLTGGFNEQYF
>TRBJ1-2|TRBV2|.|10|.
TGTGCCAGCAAGGGGTATGGCTACACCTTC
CASKGYGYTF
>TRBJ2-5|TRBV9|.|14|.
TGTGCCAGCAGCGTATCAGGGTCTAAAGAGACCCAGTACTTC
CASSVSGSKETQYF
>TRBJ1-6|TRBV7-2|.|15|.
TGTGCCAGCAGCTTAGGCGCAGGTGGAAATTCACCCCTCCACTTT
CASSLGAGGNSPLHF
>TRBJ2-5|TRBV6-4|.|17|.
TGTGCCAGCAGCCTAGGAGCGGGTCTATTCGGATGCGAGACCCAGTACTTC
CASSLGAGLFGCETQYF
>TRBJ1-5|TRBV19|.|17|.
TGTGCCAGTAGTATGTCCCGGGACACCCAACGCAATCAGCCCCAGCATTTT
CASSMSRDTQRNQPQHF
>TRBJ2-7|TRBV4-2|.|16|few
TGTGCCAGCAGCCAAGATGCCGCAGGAGGTTTCTACGAGCAGTACTTC
CASSQDAAGGFYEQYF
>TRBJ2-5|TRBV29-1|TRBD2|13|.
TGCAGCGTCGGTAGCGGGAGGAGAGAGACCCAGTACTTC
CSVGSGRRETQYF
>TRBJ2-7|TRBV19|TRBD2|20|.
TGTGCCAGTAGTATTAGAGGGACTAGCGGGAGGGCCGATCGGGCCTACGAGCAGTACTTC
CASSIRGTSGRADRAYEQYF
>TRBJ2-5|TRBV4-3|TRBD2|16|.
TGCGCCAGCAGCCAAGGACTAGCGGGAGGTAGAGAGACCCAGTACTTC
CASSQGLAGGRETQYF
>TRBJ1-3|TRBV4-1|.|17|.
TGCGCCAGCAGCCAAGATATGGCAGTCCTCTCGGGAAACACCATATATTTT
CASSQDMAVLSGNTIYF
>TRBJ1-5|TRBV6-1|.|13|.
TGTGCCAGCATGGTGGGCCTTAATCAGCCCCAGCATTTT
CASMVGLNQPQHF
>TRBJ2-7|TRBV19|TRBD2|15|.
TGTGCCAGTAAGGGAGGGCAGGCCCAGAGAGAGGAGCAGTACTTC
CASKGGQAQREEQYF
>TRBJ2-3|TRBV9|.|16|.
TGTGCCAGCAGCGTAGGCACTAGAGATCGCACAGATACGCAGTATTTT
CASSVGTRDRTDTQYF
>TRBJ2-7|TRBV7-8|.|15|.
TGTGCCAGCAGCTTATTGGACAGTCCCACCTACGAGCAGTACTTC
CASSLLDSPTYEQYF
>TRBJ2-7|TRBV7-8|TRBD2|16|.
TGTGCCAGCAGCTTAGTCGGCGGTAGCGGGAACTACGAGCAGTACTTC
CASSLVGGSGNYEQYF
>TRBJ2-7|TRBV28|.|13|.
TGTGCCAGCAGACCCGGACAAACCTACGAGCAGTACTTC
CASRPGQTYEQYF
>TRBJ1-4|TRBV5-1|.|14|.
TGCGCCAGCAGCCAGGACGGACTTAATGAAAAACTGTTTTTT
CASSQDGLNEKLFF
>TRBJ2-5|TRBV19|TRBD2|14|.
TGTGCCAGTAGTACCCGGGACTATGTGGGCCCCCAGTACTTC
CASSTRDYVGPQYF
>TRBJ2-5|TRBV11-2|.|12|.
TGTGCCAGCAGACCCGGAGGGGAGACCCAGTACTTC
CASRPGGETQYF
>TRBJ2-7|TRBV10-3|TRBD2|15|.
TGTGCCATCAGCTGGGGGGGGGAACCCTCCTACGAGCAGTACTTC
CAISWGGEPSYEQYF
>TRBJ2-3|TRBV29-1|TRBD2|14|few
TGCAGCTCCCCGCGGGAGGGAGGCACAGATACGCAGTATTTT
CSSPREGGTDTQYF
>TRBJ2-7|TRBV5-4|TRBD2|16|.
TGTGCCAGCAGCTTGGAGGGACTAGCGGGAGCCTACGAGCAGTACTTC
CASSLEGLAGAYEQYF
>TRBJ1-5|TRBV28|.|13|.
TGTGCCAGCAGCCCCCAGGAATTCGGGCCCCAGCATTTT
CASSPQEFGPQHF
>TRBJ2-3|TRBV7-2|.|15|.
TGTGCCAGCAGCCCCTTAGGTAGCGGCACAGATACGCAGTATTTT
CASSPLGSGTDTQYF
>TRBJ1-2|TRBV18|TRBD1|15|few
TGTGCCAGCTCACCCCAGGACAGGGGAGGTACTGGCTACACCTTC
CASSPQDRGGTGYTF
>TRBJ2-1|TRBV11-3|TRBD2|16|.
TGTGCCAGCAGCTTAGGGACTAGCGGGGGGTCCAATGAGCAGTTCTTC
CASSLGTSGGSNEQFF
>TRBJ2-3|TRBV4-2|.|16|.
TGTGCCAGCAGCCAGGCCGCGAACCAGGGTGGAGATACGCAGTATTTT
CASSQAANQGGDTQYF
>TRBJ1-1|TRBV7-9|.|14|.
TGTGCCAGCAGCTTAGGGGGCATAAACACTGAAGCTTTCTTT
CASSLGGINTEAFF
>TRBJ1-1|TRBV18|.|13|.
TGTGCCAGCTCACCGAGCGGGTACACTGAAGCTTTCTTT
CASSPSGYTEAFF
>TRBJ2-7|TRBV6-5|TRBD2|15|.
TGTGCCAGCAGTTATGGGGGACTAGCCTTCTACGAGCAGTACTTC
CASSYGGLAFYEQYF
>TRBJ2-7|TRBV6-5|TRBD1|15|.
TGTGCCAGCAGTTACTCCGGGACAGGGGTTGAAGAGCAGTACTTC
CASSYSGTGVEEQYF
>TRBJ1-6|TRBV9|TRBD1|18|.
TGTGCCAGCAGCGTAGGTGAGGAGACAGGGTGGGCCACTTCGCCCCTCCACTTT
CASSVGEETGWATSPLHF
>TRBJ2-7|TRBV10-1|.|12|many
TGCGCCAGCAGTGAGGCTGGCGGGGAGCAGTACTTC
CASSEAGGEQYF
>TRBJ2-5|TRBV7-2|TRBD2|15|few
TGTGCCAGCAGCAAATCTAGCGGGAGGGAAGAGACCCAGTACTTC
CASSKSSGREETQYF
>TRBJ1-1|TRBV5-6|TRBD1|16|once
TGTGCCAGCAGCTTTGGGACAGGGGAAGCGAACACTGAAGCTTTCTTT
CASSFGTGEANTEAFF
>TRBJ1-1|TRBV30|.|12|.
TGTGCCTGGAGCCCGGGTGGAACTGAAGCTTTCTTT
CAWSPGGTEAFF